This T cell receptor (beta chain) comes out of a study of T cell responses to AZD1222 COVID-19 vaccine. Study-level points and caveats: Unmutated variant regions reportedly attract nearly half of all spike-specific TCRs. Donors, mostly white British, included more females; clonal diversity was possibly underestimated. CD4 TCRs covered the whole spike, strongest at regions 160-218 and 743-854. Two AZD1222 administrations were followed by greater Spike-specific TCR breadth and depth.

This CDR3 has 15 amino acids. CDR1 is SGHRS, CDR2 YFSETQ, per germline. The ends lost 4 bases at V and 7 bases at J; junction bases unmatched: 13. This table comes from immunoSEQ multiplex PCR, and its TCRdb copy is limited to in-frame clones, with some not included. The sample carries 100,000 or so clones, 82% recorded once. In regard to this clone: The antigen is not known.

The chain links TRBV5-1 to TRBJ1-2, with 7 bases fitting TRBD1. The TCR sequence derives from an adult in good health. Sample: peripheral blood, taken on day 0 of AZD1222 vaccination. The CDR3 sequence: CASSERQGVTAGYTF. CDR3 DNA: TGCGCCAGCAGCGAAAGACAGGGAGTTACTGCTGGCTACACCTTC.